This T cell receptor beta chain derives from a study of blood T cell repertoires in COVID-19. Libraries were prepared by immunoSEQ multiplex PCR; TCRdb keeps only in-frame clonotypes and omits some of them. The sample yields roughly 110,000 clones, 82% seen once. The receptor comes from a man between 65 and 80 years old with acute or convalescent COVID-19. Sequenced material: peripheral blood.

Here the CDR3 DNA reads TGTGCCAGTAGTACCAGGACAGGCGATGAAGCTTTCTTT. Protein product: CASSTRTGDEAFF. This chain connects TRBV19 to TRBJ1-1; 7 nucleotides agree with TRBD1. The CDR3 extends over 13 amino acids. V shed 4 bases, J shed 7 bases, and the junction held 6 bases outside the gene matches. Germline-derived CDR1 and CDR2 are LNHDA and SQIVND (reference sequence).